This T cell receptor beta chain was sequenced during a study of T cell responses to AZD1222 COVID-19 vaccine. The study's findings and limits: There were mostly white British donors and more females than males, and clonal diversity was possibly underestimated.

TCRdb's table, derived via immunoSEQ multiplex PCR, lists solely in-frame clones and lacks some. The data show approximately 270,000 clones, 94% seen once. In regard to this clone: Its specificity is unknown.

The sequencing used peripheral blood, collected 28 days after the second AZD1222 dose. The clonotype originates from an adult who received the AZD1222 COVID-19 vaccine.

The CDR3 loop reads CASSPRYNEQFF. In DNA form, the CDR3 reads TGTGCCAGCAGTCCGCGCTACAATGAGCAGTTCTTC. The V and J genes are TRBV25-1 and TRBJ2-1; D unresolved. CDR1 and CDR2 (germline): MGHDK, SYGVNS. The germline V and J ends were trimmed by 5 bases and 3 bases, with 5 bases remaining between them. There are 12 residues in the CDR3.